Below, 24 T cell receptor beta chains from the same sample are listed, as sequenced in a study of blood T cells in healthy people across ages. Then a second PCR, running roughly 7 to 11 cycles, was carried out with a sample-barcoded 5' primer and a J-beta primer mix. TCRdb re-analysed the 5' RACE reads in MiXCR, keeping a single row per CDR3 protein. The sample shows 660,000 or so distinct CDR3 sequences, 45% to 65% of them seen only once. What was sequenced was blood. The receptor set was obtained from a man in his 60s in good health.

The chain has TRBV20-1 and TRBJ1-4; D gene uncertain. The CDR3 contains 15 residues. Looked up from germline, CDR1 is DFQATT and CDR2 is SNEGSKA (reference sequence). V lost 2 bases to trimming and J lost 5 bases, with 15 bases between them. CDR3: CSARTLQRNNEKLFF. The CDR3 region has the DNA TGCAGTGCTAGAACGCTCCAGCGAAACAATGAAAAACTGTTTTTT.

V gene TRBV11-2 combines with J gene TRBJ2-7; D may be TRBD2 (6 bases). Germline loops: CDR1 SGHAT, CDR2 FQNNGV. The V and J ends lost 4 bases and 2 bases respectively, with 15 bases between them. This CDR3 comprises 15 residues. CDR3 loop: CASSSGAGAAYEQYF. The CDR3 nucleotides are TGTGCCAGCAGCTCCGGAGCGGGCGCCGCCTACGAGCAGTACTTC.

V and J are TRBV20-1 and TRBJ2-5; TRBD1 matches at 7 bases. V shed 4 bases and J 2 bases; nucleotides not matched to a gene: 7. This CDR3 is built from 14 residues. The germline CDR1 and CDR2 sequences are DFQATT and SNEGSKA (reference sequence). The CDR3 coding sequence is TGCAGTGCTATGGCCCGGGACAGACAAGAGACCCAGTACTTC. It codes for CSAMARDRQETQYF.

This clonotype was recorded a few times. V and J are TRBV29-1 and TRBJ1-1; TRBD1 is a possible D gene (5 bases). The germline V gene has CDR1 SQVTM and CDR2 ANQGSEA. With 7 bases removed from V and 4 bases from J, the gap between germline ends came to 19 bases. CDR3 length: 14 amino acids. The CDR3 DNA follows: TGCAGCGCCTTGGAAGGGACGGTAGGCACTGAAGCTTTCTTT. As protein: CSALEGTVGTEAFF. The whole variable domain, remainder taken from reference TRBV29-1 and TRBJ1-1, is SAVISQKPSRDICQRGTSLTIQCQVDSQVTMMFWYRQQPGQSLTLIATANQGSEATYESGFVIDKFPISRPNLTFSTLTVSNMSPEDSSIYLCSALEGTVGTEAFFGQGTRLTVV.

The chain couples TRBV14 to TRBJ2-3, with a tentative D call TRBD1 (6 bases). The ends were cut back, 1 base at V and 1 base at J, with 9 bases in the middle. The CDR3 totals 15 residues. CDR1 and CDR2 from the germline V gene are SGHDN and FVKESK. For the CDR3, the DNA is TGTGCCAGCAGCCAAGTACAGGGACGCACAGATACGCAGTATTTT. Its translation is CASSQVQGRTDTQYF.

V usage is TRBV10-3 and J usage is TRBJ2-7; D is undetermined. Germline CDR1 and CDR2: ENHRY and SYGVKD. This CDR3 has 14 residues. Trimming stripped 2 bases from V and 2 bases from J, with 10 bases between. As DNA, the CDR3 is TGTGCCATCAGTGAGGGGTCTAGGACCTACGAGCAGTACTTC. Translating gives CAISEGSRTYEQYF.

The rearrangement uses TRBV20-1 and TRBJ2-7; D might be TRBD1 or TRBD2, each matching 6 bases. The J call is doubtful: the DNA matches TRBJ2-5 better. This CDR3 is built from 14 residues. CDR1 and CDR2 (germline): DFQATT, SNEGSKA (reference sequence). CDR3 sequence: CSAGRTDRIETQYF. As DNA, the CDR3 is TGCAGTGCTGGGAGGACAGACAGGATCGAGACCCAGTACTTC.

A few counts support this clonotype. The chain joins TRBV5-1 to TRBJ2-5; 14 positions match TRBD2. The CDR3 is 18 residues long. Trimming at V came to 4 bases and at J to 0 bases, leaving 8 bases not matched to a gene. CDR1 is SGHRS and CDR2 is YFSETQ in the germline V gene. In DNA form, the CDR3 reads TGCGCCAGCAGCCAAGCCGGGACTAGCGGGGGATACCAAGAGACCCAGTACTTC. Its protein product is CASSQAGTSGGYQETQYF.

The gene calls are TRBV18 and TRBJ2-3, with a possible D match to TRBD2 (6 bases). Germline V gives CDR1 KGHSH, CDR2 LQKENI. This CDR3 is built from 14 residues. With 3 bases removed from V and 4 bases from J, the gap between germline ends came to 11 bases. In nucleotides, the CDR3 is TGTGCCAGCTCACCCCCGGGGGTTTCAGATACGCAGTATTTT. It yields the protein CASSPPGVSDTQYF.

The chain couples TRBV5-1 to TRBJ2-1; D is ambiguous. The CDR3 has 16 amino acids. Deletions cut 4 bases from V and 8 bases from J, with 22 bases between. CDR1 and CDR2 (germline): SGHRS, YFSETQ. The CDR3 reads CASSPAAGSEVDEQFF. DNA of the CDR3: TGCGCCAGCAGCCCGGCCGCCGGCTCCGAAGTGGATGAGCAGTTCTTC.

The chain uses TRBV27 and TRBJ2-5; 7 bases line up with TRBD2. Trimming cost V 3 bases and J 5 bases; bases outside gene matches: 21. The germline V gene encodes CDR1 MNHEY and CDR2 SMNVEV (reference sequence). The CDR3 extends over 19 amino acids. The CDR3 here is CASSLRVREAHLIRETQYF. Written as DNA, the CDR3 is TGTGCCAGCAGTTTGAGGGTTCGGGAGGCCCACCTTATTCGGGAGACCCAGTACTTC.

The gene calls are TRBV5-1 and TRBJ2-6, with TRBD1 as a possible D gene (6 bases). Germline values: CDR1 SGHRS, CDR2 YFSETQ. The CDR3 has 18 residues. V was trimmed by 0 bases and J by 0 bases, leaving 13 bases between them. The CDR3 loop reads CASSLDGQTRSGANVLTF. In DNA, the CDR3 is TGCGCCAGCAGCTTGGACGGACAGACGCGCTCTGGGGCCAACGTCCTGACTTTC.

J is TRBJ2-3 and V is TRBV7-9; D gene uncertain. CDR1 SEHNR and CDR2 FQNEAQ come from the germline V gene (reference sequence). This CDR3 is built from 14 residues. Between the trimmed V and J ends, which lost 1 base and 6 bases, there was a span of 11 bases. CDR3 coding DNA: TGTGCCAGCAGCTTAGGGGAAGCGCGGGATACGCAGTATTTT. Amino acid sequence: CASSLGEARDTQYF.

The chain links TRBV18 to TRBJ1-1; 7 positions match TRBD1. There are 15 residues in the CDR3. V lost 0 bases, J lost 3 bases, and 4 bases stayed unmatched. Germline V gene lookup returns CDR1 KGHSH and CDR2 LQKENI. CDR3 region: CASSPPQGRHTEAFF. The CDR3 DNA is TGTGCCAGCTCACCACCACAGGGGAGGCACACTGAAGCTTTCTTT.

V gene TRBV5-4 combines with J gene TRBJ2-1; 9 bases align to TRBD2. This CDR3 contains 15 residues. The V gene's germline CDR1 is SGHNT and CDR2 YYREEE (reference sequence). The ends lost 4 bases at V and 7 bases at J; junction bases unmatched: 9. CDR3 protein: CASSVRGGQGNEQFF. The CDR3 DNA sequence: TGTGCCAGCAGCGTGCGGGGGGGCCAGGGGAATGAGCAGTTCTTC. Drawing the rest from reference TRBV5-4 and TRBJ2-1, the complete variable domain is ETGVTQSPTHLIKTRGQQVTLRCSSQSGHNTVSWYQQALGQGPQFIFQYYREEENGRGNFPPRFSGLQFPNYSSELNVNALELDDSALYLCASSVRGGQGNEQFFGPGTRLTVL.

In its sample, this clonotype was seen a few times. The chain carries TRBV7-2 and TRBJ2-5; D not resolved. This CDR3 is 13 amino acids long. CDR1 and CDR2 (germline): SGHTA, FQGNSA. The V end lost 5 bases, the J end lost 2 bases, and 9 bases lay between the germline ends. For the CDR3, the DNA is TGTGCCAGCAGCGTAACACCTCAAGAGACCCAGTACTTC. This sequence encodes CASSVTPQETQYF.

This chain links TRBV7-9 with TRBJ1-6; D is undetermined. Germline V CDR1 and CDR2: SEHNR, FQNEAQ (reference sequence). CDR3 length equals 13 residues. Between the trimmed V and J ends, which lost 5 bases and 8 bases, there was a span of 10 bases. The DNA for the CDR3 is TGTGCCAGCAGCCGGGGTACGGATTCACCCCTCCACTTT. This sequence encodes CASSRGTDSPLHF.

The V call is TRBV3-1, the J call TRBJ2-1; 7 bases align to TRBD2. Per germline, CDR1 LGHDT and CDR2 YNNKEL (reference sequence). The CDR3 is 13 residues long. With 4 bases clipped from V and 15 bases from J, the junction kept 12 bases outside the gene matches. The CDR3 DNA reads TGTGCCAGCAGCCGTTCCGGCACTAGCGCAATGTTCTTC. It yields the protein CASSRSGTSAMFF.

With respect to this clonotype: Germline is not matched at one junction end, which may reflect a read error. The CDR3 nucleotides are TGTGCCAGCAGTTACACGACAGGGGAGGATTCATCCCTGCACTTT. This gives the protein CASSYTTGEDSSLHF. J is TRBJ1-6 and V is TRBV6-5, with 8 bases matching TRBD1. Looked up from germline, CDR1 is MNHEY and CDR2 is SVGAGI. The CDR3 spans 15 residues.

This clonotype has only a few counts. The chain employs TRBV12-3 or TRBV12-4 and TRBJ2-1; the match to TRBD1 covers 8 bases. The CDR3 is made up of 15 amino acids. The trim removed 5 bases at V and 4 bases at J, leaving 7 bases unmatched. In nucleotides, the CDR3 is TGTGCCAGCAGTGTCCAGGGGGCCCGATACAATGAGCAGTTCTTC. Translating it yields CASSVQGARYNEQFF.

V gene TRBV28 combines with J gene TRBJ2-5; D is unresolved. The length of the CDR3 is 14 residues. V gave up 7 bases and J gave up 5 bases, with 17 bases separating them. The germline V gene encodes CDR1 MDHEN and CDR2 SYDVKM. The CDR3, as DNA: TGTGCCAGCACACTCGGCTCCCTCTGGGAGACCCAGTACTTC. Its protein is CASTLGSLWETQYF.

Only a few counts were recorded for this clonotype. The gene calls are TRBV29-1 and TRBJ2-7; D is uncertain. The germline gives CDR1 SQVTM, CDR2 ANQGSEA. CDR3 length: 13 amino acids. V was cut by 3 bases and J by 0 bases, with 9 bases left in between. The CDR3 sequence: CSVEAASSYEQYF. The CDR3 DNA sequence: TGCAGCGTTGAGGCGGCAAGCTCCTACGAGCAGTACTTC.

CDR3: CATSEGGSSGANVLTF. CDR3 coding DNA: TGTGCCACCAGTGAGGGGGGGAGCTCTGGGGCCAACGTCCTGACTTTC. The V and J genes are TRBV24-1 and TRBJ2-6, with 7 bases identical to TRBD2. Losses at the gene ends were 4 bases for V and 0 bases for J; bases not matched to a gene: 2. Germline V lookup: CDR1 KGHDR, CDR2 SFDVKD. The CDR3 has 16 residues.

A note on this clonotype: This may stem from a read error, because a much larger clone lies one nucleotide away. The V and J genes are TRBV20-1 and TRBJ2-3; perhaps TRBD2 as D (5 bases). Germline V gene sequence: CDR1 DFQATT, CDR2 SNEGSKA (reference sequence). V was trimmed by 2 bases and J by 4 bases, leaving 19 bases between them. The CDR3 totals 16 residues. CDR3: CSARSYGSGWADTQYF. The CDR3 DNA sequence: TGCAGTGCTAGATCCTATGGGAGTGGCTGGGCAGATACGCAGTATTTT.